These 32 T cell receptor beta chains originate from one sample sequenced in a study of Graves' ophthalmopathy and Graves' hyperthyroidism. Amplified TCR beta CDR3 regions were obtained using RNA transcripts as template. The first-round RT-PCR employed HTBI primers together with the Qiagen OneStep RT-PCR kit. A multiplex PCR was then performed as the second round. TCRdb passed the multiplex PCR reads through MiXCR, listing each CDR3 protein once. The sample has 1 million to 1.3 million distinct CDR3 sequences, around a third seen once. The sample was peripheral blood or thyroid tissue (not recorded which). The receptors were gathered from an adult man with Graves' hyperthyroidism.

The chain combines TRBV12-3 or TRBV12-4 with TRBJ2-5; the D is unclear. CDR3 length equals 13 residues. V was shortened by 6 bases and J by 4 bases, with 12 bases between the two germline ends. This CDR3 is CASRFQDRETQYF. The CDR3 nucleotides read TGTGCCAGCAGATTCCAGGACCGAGAGACCCAGTACTTC.

This clonotype appeared a few times. The V gene is TRBV6-1, the J gene TRBJ2-7; D is possibly TRBD2 (7 bases). The germline CDR1 and CDR2 sequences are MNHNS and SASEGT. CDR3 length: 13 amino acids. V lost 7 bases and J 3 bases, leaving 13 bases between the germline ends. The CDR3 loop reads CASMRGGGYEQYF. CDR3 bases: TGTGCCAGCATGAGGGGGGGGGGCTACGAGCAGTACTTC.

For this clonotype: This sequence may be a read error, since a much larger clone differs from it by one base. The genes are TRBV5-7 and TRBJ2-6, with 9 bases identical to TRBD2. TRBV5-7 is annotated as an ORF whose role is uncertain. The V gene end was trimmed by 5 bases and the J gene end by 0 bases; junction bases not matched to a gene: 9. This CDR3 region has 18 residues. CDR3 region: CASRPREGIYSGANVLTF. In DNA, the CDR3 is TGTGCCAGCAGGCCGCGGGAGGGGATATACTCTGGGGCCAACGTCCTGACTTTC.

The chain employs TRBV4-1 and TRBJ1-1; D not resolved. The CDR3 loop spans 15 amino acids. Germline V gives CDR1 MGHRA, CDR2 YSYEKL. V was clipped by 1 base and J by 4 bases, with 13 bases between them. The CDR3 sequence: CASSQVPSEGTEAFF. As DNA, the CDR3 is TGCGCCAGCAGCCAAGTCCCATCGGAAGGCACTGAAGCTTTCTTT.

This chain links TRBV10-3 with TRBJ2-5; TRBD2 aligns across 8 bases. Germline values: CDR1 ENHRY, CDR2 SYGVKD. This CDR3 contains 14 residues. The V segment lost 2 bases and the J segment 2 bases; nucleotides outside the gene matches: 1. This CDR3 reads CAISETSGQETQYF. The CDR3 nucleotides read TGTGCCATCAGTGAGACTAGCGGACAAGAGACCCAGTACTTC.

The genes are TRBV24-1 and TRBJ1-2; D possibly corresponds to TRBD1 (5 bases). The CDR3 length is 14 residues. The ends were cut back, 4 bases at V and 4 bases at J, with 12 bases in the middle. Germline V gives CDR1 KGHDR, CDR2 SFDVKD. The CDR3 spells CATSEPGSAYGYTF. Written as DNA, the CDR3 is TGTGCCACCAGTGAACCAGGGTCGGCCTATGGCTACACCTTC.

This clonotype was counted ten times or more. V gene TRBV7-9 combines with J gene TRBJ1-5, with a possible D match to TRBD1 (5 bases). Germline lookup yields CDR1 SEHNR and CDR2 FQNEAQ (reference sequence). The CDR3 loop spans 15 amino acids. V shed 6 bases and J shed 7 bases, with 19 bases lying between them. The chain's CDR3 is CASSHTGPVSQPQHF. The CDR3 nucleotides are TGTGCCAGCAGTCACACAGGCCCGGTAAGCCAGCCCCAGCATTTT.

The V and J genes are TRBV6-5 and TRBJ1-2, with D perhaps TRBD1 (6 bases). The CDR3 covers 14 residues. Trimming pared 0 bases from V and 7 bases from J, leaving 12 bases between. Germline-derived CDR1 and CDR2 are MNHEY and SVGAGI. The CDR3 nucleotides are TGTGCCAGCAGTTACTCCGGGGGGGCGCGTGGCTACACCTTC. Its protein product is CASSYSGGARGYTF.

This clonotype has a single count. V is TRBV12-3 or TRBV12-4 and J is TRBJ2-5; the D gene is possibly TRBD1 (6 bases). The J call is uncertain, as TRBJ2-7 better fits the DNA end. CDR3 length: 15 amino acids. This CDR3 is CASSTRQVSIGEQYF. CDR3 nucleotide sequence: TGTGCCAGCAGTACTCGACAGGTCTCAATTGGCGAGCAGTACTTC.

This clonotype was detected once. The chain has TRBV2 and TRBJ1-5; no clear D gene. CDR1 and CDR2 from the germline V gene are SNHLY and FYNNEI. Trimming removed 6 bases at V and 2 bases at J, with 8 bases between. The CDR3 contains 13 residues. The DNA of the CDR3 is TGTGCCAGCAGAGAAAGTGGCAATCAGCCCCAGCATTTT. Its protein is CASRESGNQPQHF.

This clonotype has ten or more counts. The rearrangement links TRBV7-9 to TRBJ2-5; TRBD1 matches at 7 bases. Trimming took 3 bases from V and 4 from J; bases not matched to a gene: 8. The length of the CDR3 is 15 residues. The germline CDR1 and CDR2 sequences are SEHNR and FQNEAQ (reference sequence). CDR3 bases: TGTGCCAGCAGCTTTAATAGGGACAGCAGAGAGACCCAGTACTTC. Amino acids: CASSFNRDSRETQYF.

This clonotype was observed once. The genes are TRBV29-1 and TRBJ1-3; 7 nucleotides match TRBD1. This CDR3 is 16 amino acids long. CDR1 SQVTM and CDR2 ANQGSEA come from the germline V gene. After removal of 0 bases from V and 1 base from J, the junction contained 6 bases not matched to a gene. The CDR3 DNA is TGCAGCGTTGAAGATAGACGACAGGGTTCTGGAAACACCATATATTTT. Translated: CSVEDRRQGSGNTIYF.

This clonotype came up many times. The chain joins TRBV29-1 to TRBJ2-7; TRBD1 aligns across 7 bases. This CDR3 has 15 amino acids. The V gene end was trimmed by 6 bases and the J gene end by 2 bases; junction bases not matched to a gene: 13. The germline V gene encodes CDR1 SQVTM and CDR2 ANQGSEA. As DNA, the CDR3 is TGCAGCGTCACACACCCGGGACAGTCCCCCTACGAGCAGTACTTC. Protein product: CSVTHPGQSPYEQYF.

The chain carries TRBV6-5 and TRBJ2-5; 8 positions match TRBD1. This CDR3 is built from 16 residues. CDR1 is MNHEY, CDR2 SVGAGI, per germline. V was pared by 4 bases and J by 1 base, with 8 bases of the junction left unmatched. CDR3 loop: CASSFSRGQSQETQYF. CDR3 nucleotides: TGTGCCAGCAGTTTTTCCAGGGGGCAAAGCCAAGAGACCCAGTACTTC.

The chain combines TRBV30 with TRBJ1-4, with D possibly matching TRBD1 (6 bases). The germline V gene has CDR1 GTSNPN and CDR2 SVGIG (reference sequence). The V gene lost 2 bases and the J gene lost 5 bases, with 18 bases spanning the gap. The CDR3 is made up of 16 amino acids. The CDR3 region has the DNA TGTGCCTGGAGTCCCTCCCCCGGGACACAGAATGAAAAACTGTTTTTT. This codes for CAWSPSPGTQNEKLFF.

V usage is TRBV24-1 and J usage is TRBJ2-6; D gene ambiguous. CDR1 KGHDR and CDR2 SFDVKD come from the germline V gene. V was trimmed by 10 bases and J by 0 bases, leaving 21 bases between them. This CDR3 has 18 residues. For the CDR3, the DNA is TGTGCCACATACCGGACCTCGATGGGCATCTCTGGGGCCAACGTCCTGACTTTC. This translates into CATYRTSMGISGANVLTF.

Notes on this clonotype: At one of its ends the junction is not consistent with the germline gene, which may arise from a read error. The CDR3 bases are TGTGCCAGCAGCCCAACTCCCGAAAAACACCACTACGGGCAGTACTTC. It translates to CASSPTPEKHHYGQYF. This sequence joins TRBV11-2 and TRBJ2-7; D ambiguous. This CDR3 is 16 amino acids long. CDR1 is SGHAT and CDR2 is FQNNGV in the germline V gene.

The V call is TRBV29-1, the J call TRBJ2-1, with TRBD2 matching over 8 bases. CDR3 length equals 13 residues. Germline CDR1 and CDR2: SQVTM and ANQGSEA. The V gene end was trimmed by 2 bases and the J gene end by 4 bases; junction bases not matched to a gene: 1. Written as DNA, the CDR3 is TGCAGCGTTGAACCGGGAGGGTACAATGAGCAGTTCTTC. This gives the protein CSVEPGGYNEQFF.

With regard to this clonotype: A much larger clone lies a single base off, so this may be a read error. Because it lacks the conserved phenylalanine or tryptophan at the end, this CDR3 is likely a read error. The CDR3 region has the DNA TGTGCCAGCAGTTACGCGGTCAGTCGGCAAGAGACCCAGTACCTC. As protein: CASSYAVSRQETQYL. The chain uses TRBV6-5 and TRBJ2-5, with no clear D. Germline V gene sequence: CDR1 MNHEY, CDR2 SVGAGI. The CDR3 loop spans 15 amino acids. V lost 2 bases and J 2 bases, leaving 12 bases between the germline ends.

This clonotype has a count of ten or more. The gene calls are TRBV20-1 and TRBJ1-5; D gene unclear. Germline CDR1 is DFQATT and CDR2 is SNEGSKA (reference sequence). V was cut by 6 bases and J by 2 bases, with 20 bases left in between. The CDR3 consists of 16 residues. In DNA, the CDR3 is TGCAGTGCCTCCCACGCCCCCTCAGGTGGCAATCAGCCCCAGCATTTT. Protein sequence: CSASHAPSGGNQPQHF.

This chain joins TRBV19 and TRBJ1-4, with 8 nucleotides matching TRBD1. The CDR3 spans 16 residues. The J segment lost 1 base and the V segment lost 5 bases, leaving 6 bases of the junction unmatched. Germline V CDR1 and CDR2: LNHDA, SQIVND (reference sequence). CDR3 coding DNA: TGTGCCAGTAGTCCTCGGACAGGGAGAACTAATGAAAAACTGTTTTTT. It yields the protein CASSPRTGRTNEKLFF. Supplemented by reference TRBV19 and TRBJ1-4, the full variable domain reads DGGITQSPKYLFRKEGQNVTLSCEQNLNHDAMYWYRQDPGQGLRLIYYSQIVNDFQKGDIAEGYSVSREKKESFPLTVTSAQKNPTAFYLCASSPRTGRTNEKLFFGSGTQLSVL.

The gene calls are TRBV29-1 and TRBJ1-4; possible D gene TRBD1, 6 bases. The CDR3 contains 15 residues. Per the germline V gene, CDR1 is SQVTM and CDR2 is ANQGSEA. Trimming pared 7 bases from V and 8 bases from J, leaving 23 bases between. The CDR3 here is CSAAATGTNNEKLFF. CDR3 in DNA: TGCAGCGCCGCTGCCACAGGGACAAATAACGAAAAACTGTTTTTT. The full variable domain, its missing parts supplied by reference TRBV29-1 and TRBJ1-4, is SAVISQKPSRDICQRGTSLTIQCQVDSQVTMMFWYRQQPGQSLTLIATANQGSEATYESGFVIDKFPISRPNLTFSTLTVSNMSPEDSSIYLCSAAATGTNNEKLFFGSGTQLSVL.

V usage is TRBV19 and J usage is TRBJ1-2; maybe TRBD1 (5 bases). V was clipped by 5 bases and J by 1 base, with 14 bases between them. From germline, CDR1 is LNHDA and CDR2 SQIVND (reference sequence). The CDR3 is 15 amino acids. CDR3 bases: TGTGCCAGTAGTCCTGACAGCTGGGGTAACTATGGCTACACCTTC. It yields the protein CASSPDSWGNYGYTF.

V and J are TRBV14 and TRBJ2-7; possible D gene TRBD2, 6 bases. CDR3 size: 15 residues. Germline values: CDR1 SGHDN, CDR2 FVKESK. Trimming cost V 1 base and J 5 bases, with 15 bases left between them. This CDR3 is CASSQVGRRAHEQYF. CDR3 nucleotide sequence: TGTGCCAGCAGCCAAGTAGGTAGGAGGGCCCACGAGCAGTACTTC. Supplemented by reference TRBV14 and TRBJ2-7, the full variable domain reads EAGVTQFPSHSVIEKGQTVTLRCDPISGHDNLYWYRRVMGKEIKFLLHFVKESKQDESGMPNNRFLAERTGGTYSTLKVQPAELEDSGVYFCASSQVGRRAHEQYFGPGTRLTVT.

This chain uses TRBV29-1 with TRBJ1-1; tentative D call: TRBD1 (6 bases). V lost 4 bases and J lost 7, with 16 bases in between. Per germline, CDR1 SQVTM and CDR2 ANQGSEA. The CDR3 loop spans 13 amino acids. The CDR3 sequence is CSVGGSGAGEAFF. CDR3 bases: TGCAGCGTTGGGGGGTCAGGGGCTGGTGAAGCTTTCTTT.

This clonotype appeared many times. The chain couples TRBV19 to TRBJ1-3, with TRBD1 matching over 7 bases. Germline CDR1 and CDR2: LNHDA and SQIVND (reference sequence). V was pared by 6 bases and J by 2 bases, with 4 bases of the junction left unmatched. The CDR3 extends over 14 amino acids. For the CDR3, the DNA is TGTGCCAGTAGGTCACAGGGGACTGGAAACACCATATATTTT. It translates to CASRSQGTGNTIYF.

The rearrangement links TRBV19 to TRBJ2-7; possible D gene TRBD1, 6 bases. V lost 4 bases and J 3 bases, leaving 16 bases between the germline ends. The germline V gene has CDR1 LNHDA and CDR2 SQIVND (reference sequence). There are 15 residues in the CDR3. The chain's CDR3 is CASSNRDISGYEQYF. The CDR3 DNA is TGTGCCAGTAGTAACCGGGACATCTCCGGCTACGAGCAGTACTTC. Filled out from reference TRBV19 and TRBJ2-7, the complete variable domain reads DGGITQSPKYLFRKEGQNVTLSCEQNLNHDAMYWYRQDPGQGLRLIYYSQIVNDFQKGDIAEGYSVSREKKESFPLTVTSAQKNPTAFYLCASSNRDISGYEQYFGPGTRLTVT.

This clonotype has only a few counts. The chain joins TRBV7-8 to TRBJ2-5; D is unclear. The CDR3 length is 13 residues. Germline V lookup: CDR1 SGHVS, CDR2 FQNEAQ. The V and J ends lost 3 bases and 2 bases respectively, with 7 bases between them. The CDR3 coding sequence is TGTGCCAGCAGCTTTGAACAGCAAGAGACCCAGTACTTC. This translates into CASSFEQQETQYF.

The sample holds many counts of this clonotype. The rearrangement joins TRBV7-9 to TRBJ1-1; 7 nucleotides match TRBD1. After removal of 5 bases from V and 4 bases from J, the junction contained 4 bases not matched to a gene. Germline V lookup: CDR1 SEHNR, CDR2 FQNEAQ (reference sequence). The length of the CDR3 is 13 residues. The CDR3 is CASSVDRATEAFF. CDR3 coding DNA: TGTGCCAGCAGCGTTGACAGGGCCACTGAAGCTTTCTTT.

The sample holds many counts of this clonotype. The junction and the germline gene differ at one end; a read error may be behind it. This chain joins TRBV9 and TRBJ1-1; D is unresolved. The CDR3 totals 13 residues. CDR1 is SGDLS, CDR2 YYNGEE, per germline. The CDR3 bases are TGTGCCAGCGGCGTCGGAGTGAACACTGAAGCTTTCTTT. As protein: CASGVGVNTEAFF. Drawing the rest from reference TRBV9 and TRBJ1-1, the complete variable domain is DSGVTQTPKHLITATGQRVTLRCSPRSGDLSVYWYQQSLDQGLQFLIQYYNGEERAKGNILERFSAQQFPDLHSELNLSSLELGDSALYFCASGVGVNTEAFFGQGTRLTVV.

This chain uses TRBV5-1 with TRBJ1-1; 7 positions match TRBD1. Looked up from germline, CDR1 is SGHRS and CDR2 is YFSETQ. V was pared by 0 bases and J by 4 bases, with 18 bases of the junction left unmatched. This CDR3 is 19 amino acids long. The CDR3 DNA sequence: TGCGCCAGCAGCTTGGGGCAGGGGGAGGGGGCTCTGAAGGGCACTGAAGCTTTCTTT. Protein product: CASSLGQGEGALKGTEAFF.

This clonotype was seen many times. This sequence joins TRBV29-1 and TRBJ2-7; 10 nucleotides align to TRBD2. The V segment lost 6 bases and the J segment 9 bases; nucleotides outside the gene matches: 14. Germline V gene sequence: CDR1 SQVTM, CDR2 ANQGSEA. CDR3 length: 14 residues. In nucleotides, the CDR3 is TGCAGCGTAGGAGTACTAGCGGGGCCTAGGGTGCAGTACTTC. The encoded protein is CSVGVLAGPRVQYF.